Following are 14 T cell receptor beta chains from one sample sequenced in a study of T-cell reconstitution after alpha-beta-depleted transplantation in children. Preparation of the TCRbeta library was carried out with unique molecular identifiers. TCRdb reprocessed the PCR reads via MiXCR and lists one record per CDR3 protein. The repertoire consists of hundreds of thousands of distinct CDR3 sequences, with 15% to 20% occurring once and the leading ten covering about 4.6%. Sequencing was performed on PBMCs, mostly from graft donor cells, taken 360 days after TCRalphabeta/CD19-depleted stem cell transplant. The origin of the receptors is a male patient aged 10 to 17 who had a stem cell transplant for acute lymphoblastic leukemia, so the T cells may come from the graft donor.

This clonotype was recorded many times. The chain links TRBV28 to TRBJ2-6; D is undetermined. Trimming pared 2 bases from V and 0 bases from J, leaving 11 bases between. Germline assignment: CDR1 MDHEN and CDR2 SYDVKM. The CDR3 is 17 residues long. This CDR3 is CASSLVGTLSGANVLTF. CDR3 DNA: TGTGCCAGCAGTTTAGTGGGCACACTCTCTGGGGCCAACGTCCTGACTTTC.

In its sample, this clonotype was seen many times. This sequence joins TRBV6-5 and TRBJ2-5, with D maybe TRBD1 (5 bases). CDR1 and CDR2 (germline): MNHEY, SVGAGI. Trimming left V 0 bases short and J 2 bases short, with 10 bases between. CDR3 length equals 15 residues. This CDR3 is CASSYSRQSQETQYF. For the CDR3, the DNA is TGTGCCAGCAGTTACTCGAGACAGTCTCAAGAGACCCAGTACTTC.

This clonotype was counted only a few times. This chain connects TRBV29-1 to TRBJ2-2; TRBD2 might be the D (6 bases). The CDR3 consists of 16 residues. Trimming removed 6 bases from V and 0 bases from J, with 17 bases in between. Germline V gives CDR1 SQVTM, CDR2 ANQGSEA. The chain's CDR3 is CSVRGGAATNTGELFF. Written as DNA, the CDR3 is TGCAGCGTCCGAGGCGGGGCTGCCACGAACACCGGGGAGCTGTTTTTT.

The genes are TRBV9 and TRBJ2-5; D is possibly TRBD2 (6 bases). CDR1 and CDR2 from the germline V gene are SGDLS and YYNGEE. This CDR3 has 15 residues. Trimming took 6 bases from V and 1 from J, leaving 16 bases between them. The CDR3 here is CASIANPGSQETQYF. Written as DNA, the CDR3 is TGTGCCAGCATCGCAAATCCCGGGAGCCAAGAGACCCAGTACTTC.

This clonotype occurred a few times. This sequence joins TRBV2 and TRBJ2-6; no clear D gene. CDR3 size: 16 residues. V lost 3 bases and J lost 0, with 9 bases in between. The V gene's germline CDR1 is SNHLY and CDR2 FYNNEI. CDR3 bases: TGTGCCAGCAGTGACAGCCGCCTCTCTGGGGCCAACGTCCTGACTTTC. It encodes CASSDSRLSGANVLTF.

This clonotype was observed a handful of times. V is TRBV5-1 and J is TRBJ1-1; D gene ambiguous. The CDR3 consists of 15 residues. Trimming pared 0 bases from V and 3 bases from J, leaving 12 bases between. CDR1 is SGHRS, CDR2 YFSETQ, per germline. The CDR3: CASSLASPPYTEAFF. The CDR3 DNA follows: TGCGCCAGCAGCTTGGCCAGCCCCCCATACACTGAAGCTTTCTTT.

This clonotype was observed a few times. This rearrangement joins TRBV3-1 to TRBJ2-1; no clear D gene. The CDR3 extends over 18 amino acids. Per germline, CDR1 LGHDT and CDR2 YNNKEL (reference sequence). V lost 1 base to trimming and J lost 1 base, with 17 bases between them. CDR3 loop: CASSQVSGLVRSYNEQFF. The CDR3 DNA is TGTGCCAGCAGCCAAGTTTCGGGTCTAGTGCGGTCCTACAATGAGCAGTTCTTC.

This clonotype was counted only a few times. The gene calls are TRBV6-5 and TRBJ1-1; D uncertain. Germline V gene sequence: CDR1 MNHEY, CDR2 SVGAGI. The CDR3 contains 13 residues. Trimming stripped 7 bases from V and 3 bases from J, with 12 bases between. CDR3 sequence (DNA): TGTGCCAGCAACCAGCTGGATTACACTGAAGCTTTCTTT. Translated, it gives CASNQLDYTEAFF.

This clonotype appeared a few times. V is TRBV12-3 or TRBV12-4 and J is TRBJ2-1; 8 nucleotides match TRBD2. The CDR3 is 15 amino acids. The V segment lost 6 bases and the J segment 7 bases; nucleotides outside the gene matches: 11. CDR3 sequence: CASSRPWTSNNEQFF. CDR3 sequence (DNA): TGTGCCAGCAGCCGCCCTTGGACTAGCAATAATGAGCAGTTCTTC.

The chain combines TRBV7-2 with TRBJ2-1; D is possibly TRBD2 (5 bases). Per germline, CDR1 SGHTA and CDR2 FQGNSA. V was shortened by 4 bases and J by 12 bases, with 13 bases between the two germline ends. CDR3 length: 12 residues. In DNA form, the CDR3 reads TGTGCCAGCAGCTCCACTGCAAGCGGGCAGTTCTTC. This sequence encodes CASSSTASGQFF. Supplemented by reference TRBV7-2 and TRBJ2-1, the full variable domain reads GAGVSQSPSNKVTEKGKDVELRCDPISGHTALYWYRQSLGQGLEFLIYFQGNSAPDKSGLPSDRFSAERTGGSVSTLTIQRTQQEDSAVYLCASSSTASGQFFGPGTRLTVL.

This clonotype was recorded a few times. V gene TRBV5-6 combines with J gene TRBJ2-3; D gene uncertain. This CDR3 has 16 residues. Trimming shortened V by 2 bases and J by 4 bases, and 17 bases separated the two germline ends. CDR1 is SGHDT, CDR2 YYEEEE, per germline. The CDR3 sequence is CASSFGGLGRADTQYF. The CDR3 DNA reads as TGTGCCAGCAGCTTTGGTGGCCTAGGCCGAGCAGATACGCAGTATTTT.

This clonotype has more than one count but fewer than ten. V gene TRBV4-1 combines with J gene TRBJ2-7, with 8 bases identical to TRBD1. Trimming removed 4 bases from V and 4 bases from J; junction bases left unmatched: 6. The CDR3 extends over 14 amino acids. Germline CDR1 MGHRA, CDR2 YSYEKL. CDR3 residues: CASSRLGTGYEQYF. In nucleotides, the CDR3 is TGCGCCAGCAGCCGACTAGGGACAGGATACGAGCAGTACTTC.

J is TRBJ1-1 and V is TRBV7-2, with D hard to call. From germline, CDR1 is SGHTA and CDR2 FQGNSA. V was clipped by 4 bases and J by 3 bases, with 9 bases between them. CDR3 size: 13 residues. This chain's CDR3 is CASSYRVYTEAFF. The CDR3 region has the DNA TGTGCCAGCAGCTATAGAGTCTACACTGAAGCTTTCTTT. Full variable domain (missing parts from reference TRBV7-2 and TRBJ1-1): GAGVSQSPSNKVTEKGKDVELRCDPISGHTALYWYRQSLGQGLEFLIYFQGNSAPDKSGLPSDRFSAERTGGSVSTLTIQRTQQEDSAVYLCASSYRVYTEAFFGQGTRLTVV.

This clonotype was observed a few times. The CDR3 DNA sequence: TGTGCCAGCAGCTACCTATTATCGACAGGGGAGGCTTTCTTT. Its translation: CASSYLLSTGEAFF. The V call is TRBV7-2, the J call TRBJ1-1; the match to TRBD1 covers 8 bases. The CDR3 consists of 14 residues. The V gene's germline CDR1 is SGHTA and CDR2 FQGNSA. The V and J ends lost 4 bases and 11 bases, in that order; junction bases with no gene match: 12.